The next 13 T cell receptor beta chains were all read from a single sample in a study of T cell changes during pregnancy in multiple sclerosis. Profiling relied on immunoSEQ multiplex PCR, and the TCRdb table lists in-frame clones only, not all of them. This sample yields some 68,000 clones, of which 92% are seen a single time; 1.1% to 1.5% belongs to the top ten. Here the sequenced sample was peripheral blood, taken in the second trimester of pregnancy. Receptors originate from a female donor in good health, enrolled as a control in a pregnancy study.

The chain is built from TRBV7-2 and TRBJ2-2; maybe TRBD2 (6 bases). Germline V CDR1 and CDR2: SGHTA, FQGNSA. The CDR3 spans 17 residues. The V gene lost 4 bases and the J gene lost 2 bases, with 17 bases spanning the gap. CDR3 nucleotides: TGTGCCAGCAGCTCCCGGGGGAAGAAGGGAAACACCGGGGAGCTGTTTTTT. This sequence encodes CASSSRGKKGNTGELFF.

The rearrangement links TRBV6-5 to TRBJ2-3; D remains ambiguous. V lost 6 bases and J 3 bases, leaving 16 bases between the germline ends. From germline, CDR1 is MNHEY and CDR2 SVGAGI. This CDR3 is built from 15 residues. CDR3 sequence: CASSESGSRTDTQYF. DNA for the CDR3: TGTGCCAGCAGCGAGTCGGGTTCTAGAACAGATACGCAGTATTTT.

The chain uses TRBV6-4 and TRBJ2-1; 7 bases are shared with TRBD2. This CDR3 has 15 residues. Trimming removed 3 bases from V and 3 bases from J; junction bases left unmatched: 5. Germline CDR1 is MRHNA and CDR2 is SNTAGT. This CDR3 is CASSEGSGLYNEQFF. CDR3 sequence (DNA): TGTGCCAGCAGTGAGGGTAGCGGGCTCTACAATGAGCAGTTCTTC.

The chain is built from TRBV5-5 and TRBJ2-2, with D perhaps TRBD1 (5 bases). The CDR3 is 14 residues long. The V end was cut by 5 bases, the J end by 1 base, with 9 bases between. Per germline, CDR1 SGHKS and CDR2 YYEKEE (reference sequence). The CDR3 coding sequence is TGTGCCAGCAGGCAAACAGGGAACACCGGGGAGCTGTTTTTT. It specifies CASRQTGNTGELFF.

The chain recombines TRBV7-9 with TRBJ1-5; D unclear. This CDR3 region has 13 residues. Germline CDR1 SEHNR, CDR2 FQNEAQ (reference sequence). With 2 bases removed from V and 5 bases from J, the gap between germline ends came to 7 bases. CDR3 protein: CASSLRGDQPQHF. The CDR3 DNA is TGTGCCAGCAGCTTACGGGGTGATCAGCCCCAGCATTTT.

The chain is built from TRBV30 and TRBJ2-5; D unclear. This CDR3 has 13 amino acids. Trimming removed 2 bases from V and 4 bases from J, with 11 bases in between. CDR1 is GTSNPN, CDR2 SVGIG, per germline (reference sequence). The CDR3 DNA follows: TGTGCCTGGAGTAAACGTACACGAGAGACCCAGTACTTC. It yields the protein CAWSKRTRETQYF.

The sample holds a few counts of this clone. The chain couples TRBV6-4 to TRBJ2-2; 8 nucleotides match TRBD2. Germline trimming cut 4 bases from V and 1 base from J; bases unmatched to any gene: 2. The CDR3 is 15 amino acids. Germline lookup yields CDR1 MRHNA and CDR2 SNTAGT. The CDR3 sequence: CASSALAGNTGELFF. CDR3 bases: TGTGCCAGCAGTGCCCTAGCGGGGAACACCGGGGAGCTGTTTTTT.

The genes are TRBV7-2 and TRBJ2-7; a weak D match, TRBD1 (5 bases). Looked up from germline, CDR1 is SGHTA and CDR2 is FQGNSA. This CDR3 contains 12 residues. The V gene lost 1 base and the J gene lost 12 bases, with 13 bases spanning the gap. In DNA form, the CDR3 reads TGTGCCAGCAGCTTAGATGGGGCCCAAGCGTACTTC. Translated: CASSLDGAQAYF.

This clone was found once. The gene calls are TRBV21-1 and TRBJ1-3. TRBV21-1 is reported as a pseudogene. This CDR3 is 14 amino acids long. For the CDR3, the DNA is TGTGCCAGCAGCTGGGGGGGATCTGGAAACACCATATATTTT. Its protein product is CASSWGGSGNTIYF.

The V and J genes are TRBV11-3 and TRBJ2-1; 12 bases align to TRBD2. This CDR3 has 14 amino acids. Losses at the gene ends were 4 bases for V and 8 bases for J; bases not matched to a gene: 3. Per germline, CDR1 SGHNT and CDR2 YENEEA. The CDR3 DNA follows: TGTGCCAGCAGCTGGACTAGCGGGATCGATGAGCAGTTCTTC. Its protein is CASSWTSGIDEQFF.

The rearrangement links TRBV25-1 to TRBJ2-5; D is unresolved. This CDR3 has 14 amino acids. Germline V gene lookup returns CDR1 MGHDK and CDR2 SYGVNS. Trimming removed 0 bases from V and 5 bases from J, with 10 bases in between. The CDR3 sequence is CASSEYASWETQYF. The CDR3 DNA sequence: TGTGCCAGCAGTGAATATGCGAGTTGGGAGACCCAGTACTTC.

The J gene is TRBJ2-7, the V gene TRBV11-3, with a weak D call TRBD1 (5 bases). Germline-derived CDR1 and CDR2 are SGHNT and YENEEA. Trimming pared 2 bases from V and 5 bases from J, leaving 10 bases between. The length of the CDR3 is 13 residues. Written as DNA, the CDR3 is TGTGCCAGCAGCTTAATCCCCAGGGACGAGCAGTACTTC. Translation gives CASSLIPRDEQYF.

The rearrangement links TRBV23-1 to TRBJ2-1; D may be TRBD1 (6 bases). TRBV23-1 is labeled an ORF, and its function is uncertain. V dropped 2 bases and J dropped 3 bases, with 17 bases sitting between them. CDR3 size: 17 residues. Here the CDR3 DNA reads TGCGCCAGCAGTCAACTTAAGACAGGAAATTTCTACAATGAGCAGTTCTTC. Translating it yields CASSQLKTGNFYNEQFF.